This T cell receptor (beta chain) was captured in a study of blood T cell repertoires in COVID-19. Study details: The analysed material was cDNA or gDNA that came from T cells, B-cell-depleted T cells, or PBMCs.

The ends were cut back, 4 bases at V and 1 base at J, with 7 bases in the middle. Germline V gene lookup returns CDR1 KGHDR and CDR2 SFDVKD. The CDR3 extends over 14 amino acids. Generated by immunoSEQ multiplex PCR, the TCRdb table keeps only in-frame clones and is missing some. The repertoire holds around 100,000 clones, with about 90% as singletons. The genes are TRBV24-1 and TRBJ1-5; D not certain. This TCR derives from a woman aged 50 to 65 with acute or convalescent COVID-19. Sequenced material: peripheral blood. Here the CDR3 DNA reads TGTGCCACCAGTGACTGGAGGAGCAATCAGCCCCAGCATTTT. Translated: CATSDWRSNQPQHF.